Below, 21 T cell receptor beta chains from the same sample are listed, as sequenced in a study of shared clonotypes between healthy human individuals. Assay used: immunoSEQ multiplex PCR; TCRdb lists only in-frame clones, some missing. The data hold 1,100,000 or so clones, with around three quarters observed a single time. The material sequenced was memory CD4+ T cells from PBMCs. Subset reported: CD45RA-negative fraction. These receptors were taken from a man aged 18 to 29 in good health. Some clones in this sample may be carry-over from other donors' samples.

The V gene is TRBV18, the J gene TRBJ1-1, with 7 bases that match TRBD1. Trimming took 4 bases from V and 4 from J; bases not matched to a gene: 9. Germline-derived CDR1 and CDR2 are KGHSH and LQKENI. This CDR3 region has 15 residues. CDR3 region: CASSLGDREGTEAFF. CDR3 sequence (DNA): TGTGCCAGCTCACTAGGAGACAGGGAGGGCACTGAAGCTTTCTTT.

In the case of this clone: The sample carries other DNA sequences with the same CDR3. This rearrangement joins TRBV20-1 to TRBJ2-7; 9 bases fit TRBD1. The ends lost 6 bases at V and 3 bases at J; junction bases unmatched: 0. This CDR3 has 11 residues. The V gene's germline CDR1 is DFQATT and CDR2 SNEGSKA (reference sequence). The CDR3 DNA sequence: TGCAGTGCGACAGGGGGCTACGAGCAGTACTTC. Translated, it gives CSATGGYEQYF.

V usage is TRBV10-3 and J usage is TRBJ2-3; D gene uncertain. V was shortened by 6 bases and J by 1 base, with 17 bases between the two germline ends. CDR1 and CDR2 from the germline V gene are ENHRY and SYGVKD. This CDR3 comprises 16 residues. CDR3 amino acids: CAISSPGRQGTDTQYF. The CDR3 DNA is TGTGCCATCAGCTCCCCAGGTCGTCAAGGCACAGATACGCAGTATTTT.

The rearrangement uses TRBV11-2 and TRBJ2-7; TRBD1 matches at 12 bases. V shed 5 bases and J 3 bases; nucleotides not matched to a gene: 14. The CDR3 consists of 18 residues. The germline gives CDR1 SGHAT, CDR2 FQNNGV. The CDR3 DNA reads as TGTGCCAGCAGCCCAGTGCGGCGGGACAGGGGGCGCGGCTACGAGCAGTACTTC. It is translated as CASSPVRRDRGRGYEQYF.

This clone came up a few times. The gene calls are TRBV15 and TRBJ1-5; tentatively, D is TRBD1 (6 bases). Deletions cut 5 bases from V and 4 bases from J, with 15 bases between. The CDR3 consists of 15 residues. Per the germline V gene, CDR1 is LNHNV and CDR2 is YYDKDF (reference sequence). The CDR3 protein is CATSLMDSRNQPQHF. CDR3 in DNA: TGTGCCACCAGCCTCATGGACAGTCGGAATCAGCCCCAGCATTTT.

The gene calls are TRBV4-1 and TRBJ2-1; 8 nucleotides align to TRBD1. Trimming cost V 4 bases and J 2 bases; bases outside gene matches: 4. The CDR3 runs 15 residues. Germline V gives CDR1 MGHRA, CDR2 YSYEKL. The DNA for the CDR3 is TGCGCCAGCAGCCGAGGACAGGGTACCTACAATGAGCAGTTCTTC. It encodes CASSRGQGTYNEQFF.

The J gene is TRBJ1-1, the V gene TRBV5-1; possibly TRBD1 for D (5 bases). The germline CDR1 and CDR2 sequences are SGHRS and YFSETQ. This CDR3 spans 14 amino acids. V gave up 4 bases and J gave up 3 bases, with 13 bases separating them. The CDR3 DNA follows: TGCGCCAGCAGCCCTTTTGGGGCCTACACTGAAGCTTTCTTT. It yields the protein CASSPFGAYTEAFF.

The gene calls are TRBV9 and TRBJ2-3, with 7 nucleotides matching TRBD2. This CDR3 comprises 15 residues. Unmatched junction bases numbered 5, after V lost 0 bases and J lost 4 bases. Germline V lookup: CDR1 SGDLS, CDR2 YYNGEE. CDR3 protein: CASSVERDNADTQYF. DNA of the CDR3: TGTGCCAGCAGCGTAGAGCGGGATAACGCAGATACGCAGTATTTT.

The chain uses TRBV11-1 and TRBJ2-5, with 7 bases aligning to TRBD1. The CDR3 is 15 amino acids. CDR1 SGHAT and CDR2 FQDESV come from the germline V gene (reference sequence). With 4 bases clipped from V and 5 bases from J, the junction kept 10 bases outside the gene matches. The chain's CDR3 is CASSSSPGQAETQYF. DNA for the CDR3: TGTGCCAGCAGCTCCTCCCCCGGACAGGCGGAGACCCAGTACTTC.

The chain employs TRBV25-1 and TRBJ2-1; TRBD1 is a possible D gene (5 bases). Trimming removed 3 bases from V and 0 bases from J, with 12 bases in between. CDR3 length: 16 amino acids. CDR1 and CDR2 (germline): MGHDK, SYGVNS. The CDR3 DNA follows: TGTGCCAGCAGTGACCTCCGACAGAGCTCCTACAATGAGCAGTTCTTC. Protein sequence: CASSDLRQSSYNEQFF.

V and J are TRBV11-2 and TRBJ2-5, with D hard to call. The CDR3 extends over 14 amino acids. The germline CDR1 and CDR2 sequences are SGHAT and FQNNGV. V lost 4 bases, J lost 2 bases, and 11 bases lay in between. The CDR3 reads CASSSRGIQETQYF. In DNA form, the CDR3 reads TGTGCCAGCAGCTCACGCGGCATTCAAGAGACCCAGTACTTC.

The gene calls are TRBV7-9 and TRBJ1-2; the D is unclear. Trimming removed 5 bases at V and 5 bases at J, with 15 bases between. The germline gives CDR1 SEHNR, CDR2 FQNEAQ (reference sequence). The CDR3 length is 14 residues. CDR3 sequence (DNA): TGTGCCAGCAGCCACGAGACGGGTCTTTATGGCTACACCTTC. Its protein is CASSHETGLYGYTF.

This chain uses TRBV28 with TRBJ2-1, with 9 bases matching TRBD2. Germline V CDR1 and CDR2: MDHEN, SYDVKM. V gave up 3 bases and J gave up 2 bases; unmatched junction bases: 17. There are 20 residues in the CDR3. The CDR3 region is CASSFLGTSPKQKAYNEQFF. The CDR3 DNA is TGTGCCAGCAGTTTTTTAGGGACTAGCCCTAAACAGAAAGCCTACAATGAGCAGTTCTTC.

The J gene is TRBJ2-5, the V gene TRBV11-2, with 10 positions matching TRBD1. Germline-derived CDR1 and CDR2 are SGHAT and FQNNGV. The CDR3 sequence is 14 residues long. V lost 4 bases and J lost 4; bases outside the gene matches: 3. The CDR3 DNA follows: TGTGCCAGCAGCTGGGACAGGGGTCCAGAGACCCAGTACTTC. Protein: CASSWDRGPETQYF.

The gene calls are TRBV2 and TRBJ1-2, with TRBD1 matching over 9 bases. V gave up 7 bases and J gave up 8 bases; unmatched junction bases: 14. CDR1 and CDR2 from the germline V gene are SNHLY and FYNNEI. The CDR3 consists of 15 residues. The CDR3 region is CASKQGAPLMRGYTF. The CDR3 DNA reads as TGTGCCAGCAAACAGGGGGCCCCATTAATGAGAGGCTACACCTTC.

This clone showed up just a few times. The CDR3 DNA reads as TGTGCCAGCCTACCCTGGGGAAGGGGGAACACTGAAGCTTTCTTT. It codes for CASLPWGRGNTEAFF. The chain has TRBV27 and TRBJ1-1; a weak D match, TRBD1 (5 bases). Germline lookup yields CDR1 MNHEY and CDR2 SMNVEV (reference sequence). The V and J ends lost 8 bases and 1 base respectively, with 17 bases between them. The CDR3 is 15 residues long.

The rearrangement links TRBV19 to TRBJ2-3; 7 positions agree with TRBD2. CDR3 size: 13 residues. Trimming removed 4 bases from V and 8 bases from J; junction bases left unmatched: 6. CDR1 is LNHDA and CDR2 is SQIVND in the germline V gene (reference sequence). CDR3 DNA sequence: TGTGCCAGTAGTAGCTCTAGCGGCAGTACGCAGTATTTT. Its translation: CASSSSSGSTQYF.

J is TRBJ1-2 and V is TRBV25-1; 9 bases align to TRBD1. Unmatched junction bases numbered 6, after V lost 8 bases and J lost 8 bases. This CDR3 comprises 12 residues. CDR1 is MGHDK, CDR2 SYGVNS, per germline. DNA for the CDR3: TGTGCCAGCGAACAGGGGGCGGAGGGCTACACCTTC. It is translated as CASEQGAEGYTF.

As regards this clone: Other DNA sequences within the sample encode an identical CDR3. The rearrangement uses TRBV7-3 and TRBJ1-1; D unresolved. Trimming pared 3 bases from V and 1 base from J, leaving 6 bases between. Germline lookup yields CDR1 SGHTA and CDR2 FQGTGA. The CDR3 has 13 residues. CDR3 nucleotide sequence: TGTGCCAGCAGCTTTTCAAAGAACACTGAAGCTTTCTTT. It codes for CASSFSKNTEAFF.

The V and J genes are TRBV6-5 and TRBJ2-7, with D perhaps matching TRBD2 (6 bases). The length of the CDR3 is 14 residues. V lost 6 bases and J lost 3, with 15 bases in between. Germline loops: CDR1 MNHEY, CDR2 SVGAGI. The CDR3 loop is CASSLRGLHYEQYF. The CDR3 region has the DNA TGTGCCAGCAGCCTTCGGGGACTCCACTACGAGCAGTACTTC.

The chain employs TRBV4-2 and TRBJ2-1; D is possibly TRBD1 or TRBD2 (6 bases each). The germline V gene encodes CDR1 LGHNA and CDR2 YNFKEQ. Trimming removed 5 bases at V and 0 bases at J, with 17 bases between. CDR3 length: 17 residues. The CDR3 sequence: CASSYFSGQSSYNEQFF. The CDR3 region has the DNA TGTGCCAGCAGCTACTTTAGCGGACAGAGCTCCTACAATGAGCAGTTCTTC.